This TCR beta chain was profiled in a study of blood T cell repertoires in COVID-19. The CDR3 has 17 amino acids. Germline loops: CDR1 WNHNN, CDR2 SYGVQD (reference sequence). V was shortened by 4 bases and J by 1 base, with 18 bases between the two germline ends. As handled by the study authors: Counts of nucleated cells, estimated from reference gene primer amplification, were obtained. TCRdb's copy holds only in-frame clones and misses some; the assay was immunoSEQ multiplex PCR. V, J and clone size reflect that table, while D and trimming were determined from the DNA. The table has 150,000 to 190,000 clones, around 84% seen once; the top ten hold around 7.9%. A single count supports this clone. Those enrolled, adults aged roughly 18 to 89 years, came from about two dozen US areas. In Cohort 3, a recovered donor had either two negative PCRs, clearance, or symptom resolution.

The sample taken for sequencing was PBMCs or T cells enriched from blood (not recorded which). This receptor was obtained from a man in his fifties who had recovered from COVID-19. This chain uses TRBV10-1 with TRBJ2-3; perhaps TRBD1 as D (6 bases). CDR3 DNA: TGCGCCAGCAGTGTTCTCAACAGGGTGAGTGGCACAGATACGCAGTATTTT. Translated, it gives CASSVLNRVSGTDTQYF.